These 5 T cell receptor beta chains came from one sample sequenced in a study of memory CD4+ T cells and cytomegalovirus serostatus (dated by TCRdb to between 2018 and 2021). A FACSAria II was used to sort memory CD4+ T cells, defined as single viable CD3+CD4+CD8-CD45RO+ cells. The library was obtained by the immunoSEQ multiplex PCR assay. TCRdb's version of the immuneACCESS table is confined to in-frame rearrangements and falls short of the full clone set. An unresolved V gene accounts for under half of the shortfall where checked; the remainder is of unknown origin. A total of approximately 92,000 clones appear in this sample, about four fifths of them only once. The top ten clones comprise 3.6% of the sample. Sequenced input: memory CD4+ T cells from blood. The receptors stem from an adult in good health and CMV-seropositive.

The rearrangement joins TRBV10-3 to TRBJ2-7; TRBD2 matches 14 bases. V dropped 6 bases and J dropped 3; count of bases not matched to a gene: 16. CDR3 length equals 19 residues. Germline V gives CDR1 ENHRY, CDR2 SYGVKD. In nucleotides, the CDR3 is TGTGCCATCAGAGAAGGGGGAACGACTAGCGGGAGGGTAGGCTACGAGCAGTACTTC. Protein product: CAIREGGTTSGRVGYEQYF.

V usage is TRBV5-1 and J usage is TRBJ2-3; weak D call: TRBD2 (6 bases). CDR1 is SGHRS and CDR2 is YFSETQ in the germline V gene. CDR3 length: 15 amino acids. V lost 4 bases to trimming and J lost 4 bases, with 16 bases between them. The CDR3 reads CASSRGLGPADTQYF. The CDR3 DNA reads TGCGCCAGCAGCCGGGGACTCGGCCCGGCAGATACGCAGTATTTT.

The chain combines TRBV4-1 with TRBJ2-1; 7 nucleotides line up with TRBD1. This CDR3 has 16 residues. V lost 3 bases to trimming and J lost 2 bases; unmatched junction nucleotides: 7. CDR1 is MGHRA and CDR2 is YSYEKL in the germline V gene. CDR3: CASSQRATGTYNEQFF. CDR3 coding DNA: TGCGCCAGCAGCCAGCGGGCGACAGGGACCTACAATGAGCAGTTCTTC.

The chain uses TRBV2 and TRBJ1-2, with 10 bases that match TRBD1. The CDR3 runs to 15 residues. The V segment lost 6 bases and the J segment 4 bases; nucleotides outside the gene matches: 8. The germline gives CDR1 SNHLY, CDR2 FYNNEI. The CDR3 DNA sequence: TGTGCCAGCAGGGAGACAGGGGGCGTCAGCTATGGCTACACCTTC. It translates to CASRETGGVSYGYTF. The variable domain in full, with the rest retrieved from reference TRBV2 and TRBJ1-2, is EPEVTQTPSHQVTQMGQEVILRCVPISNHLYFYWYRQILGQKVEFLVSFYNNEISEKSEIFDDQFSVERPDGSNFTLKIRSTKLEDSAMYFCASRETGGVSYGYTFGSGTRLTVV.

Only a few counts were recorded for this clone. V is TRBV14 and J is TRBJ1-1; 8 nucleotides agree with TRBD1. The CDR3 is 17 residues long. Germline V gives CDR1 SGHDN, CDR2 FVKESK. Unmatched junction bases numbered 14, after V lost 1 base and J lost 7 bases. CDR3 coding DNA: TGTGCCAGCAGCCAAGTGGGACAGGCTGGAAGGAGGGATGAAGCTTTCTTT. Its translation is CASSQVGQAGRRDEAFF.